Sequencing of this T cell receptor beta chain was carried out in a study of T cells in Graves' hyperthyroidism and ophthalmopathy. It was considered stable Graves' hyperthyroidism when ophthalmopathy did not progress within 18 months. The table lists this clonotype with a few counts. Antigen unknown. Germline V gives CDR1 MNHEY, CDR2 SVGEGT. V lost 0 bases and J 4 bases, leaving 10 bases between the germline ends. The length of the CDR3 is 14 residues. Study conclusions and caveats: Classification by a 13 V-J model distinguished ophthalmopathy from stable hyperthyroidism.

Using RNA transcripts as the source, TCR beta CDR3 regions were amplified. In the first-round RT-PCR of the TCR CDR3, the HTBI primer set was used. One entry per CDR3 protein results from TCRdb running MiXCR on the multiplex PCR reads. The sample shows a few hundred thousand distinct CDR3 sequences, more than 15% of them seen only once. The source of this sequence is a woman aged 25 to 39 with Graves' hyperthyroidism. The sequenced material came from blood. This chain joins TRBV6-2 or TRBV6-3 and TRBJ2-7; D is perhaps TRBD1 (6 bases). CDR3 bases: TGTGCCAGCAGTTACTCATGGGGGCATTACGAGCAGTACTTC. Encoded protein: CASSYSWGHYEQYF.